Following are 13 T cell receptor beta chains from one sample sequenced in a study of T cells in Graves' hyperthyroidism and ophthalmopathy. RNA transcripts provided the source from which TCR beta CDR3 regions were amplified. When the TCR CDR3 underwent first-round RT-PCR, the HTBI primer set was used. TCRdb re-analysed the multiplex PCR reads in MiXCR, keeping a single row per CDR3 protein. The profile shows hundreds of thousands of distinct CDR3 sequences, 12% to 15% of them singletons. What was sequenced was blood. Every receptor here comes from a woman aged 18-30 years with Graves' hyperthyroidism.

This clonotype was recorded many times. The chain links TRBV12-3 or TRBV12-4 to TRBJ1-1; no clear D gene. CDR3 size: 11 residues. Between the trimmed V and J ends, which lost 3 bases and 10 bases, there was a span of 9 bases. For the CDR3, the DNA is TGTGCCAGCAGTTTCGGGTTCTCAGCTTTCTTT. It specifies CASSFGFSAFF.

This clonotype came up many times. The J gene is TRBJ1-1, the V gene TRBV27; D is ambiguous. The CDR3 sequence is 14 residues long. The V end was cut by 4 bases, the J end by 3 bases, with 12 bases between. CDR1 and CDR2 from the germline V gene are MNHEY and SMNVEV (reference sequence). CDR3 DNA sequence: TGTGCCAGCAGTTCTGGCGGGGTGTACACTGAAGCTTTCTTT. Translating gives CASSSGGVYTEAFF.

About this clonotype: This could be a read error, since a much larger clone is one nucleotide away. The CDR3 ends on some other residue instead of the conserved phenylalanine or tryptophan, so this is likely a read error. J is TRBJ2-7 and V is TRBV15, with 8 bases that match TRBD1. Germline CDR1 is LNHNV and CDR2 is YYDKDF (reference sequence). This CDR3 is 18 amino acids long. Trimming at V came to 0 bases and at J to 2 bases, leaving 12 bases not matched to a gene. This chain's CDR3 is CATSREEAGGMVPYEQYL. The CDR3 bases are TGTGCCACCAGCAGAGAGGAGGCAGGGGGCATGGTTCCCTACGAGCAGTACTTA.

The gene calls are TRBV12-3 or TRBV12-4 and TRBJ1-2; D perhaps matches TRBD1 (6 bases). There are 14 residues in the CDR3. V was pared by 0 bases and J by 6 bases, with 11 bases between. In DNA, the CDR3 is TGTGCCAGCAGTTTAGCGGGGGCGCGGAATGGCTACACCTTC. This translates into CASSLAGARNGYTF.

V usage is TRBV13 and J usage is TRBJ2-5; TRBD2 matches at 13 bases. CDR3 length: 17 amino acids. The junction had 9 bases not matched to a gene; V was cut back by 4 bases and J by 4 bases. The germline V gene encodes CDR1 PRHDT and CDR2 FYEKMQ (reference sequence). The CDR3 bases are TGTGCCAGCAGCTCTAACTGGACTAGCGGGAGAATAGAGACCCAGTACTTC. As protein: CASSSNWTSGRIETQYF.

For this clonotype: A much larger clone sits a single nucleotide away, making a read error possible. The chain joins TRBV7-9 to TRBJ2-7; TRBD1 agrees at 11 bases. Germline assignment: CDR1 SEHNR and CDR2 FQNEAQ (reference sequence). CDR3 length: 16 amino acids. CDR3 DNA: TGTGCCAGCAGTTTCTCCCGGACAGGGGGCGACTACGGGCAGTACTTC. Amino acid sequence: CASSFSRTGGDYGQYF.

The sample holds many counts of this clonotype. The rearrangement links TRBV6-2 or TRBV6-3 to TRBJ2-1, with D unresolved. The V end was cut by 0 bases, the J end by 6 bases, with 12 bases between. The CDR3 covers 15 residues. The germline CDR1 and CDR2 sequences are MNHEY and SVGEGT. The CDR3 here is CASSYSRFRANEQFF. CDR3 nucleotides: TGTGCCAGCAGTTACTCGAGGTTTAGGGCCAATGAGCAGTTCTTC.

A remark on this clonotype: The junction and the germline gene differ at one end; a read error may be behind it. V gene TRBV5-1 combines with J gene TRBJ2-1; D might be TRBD2 (5 bases). Germline-derived CDR1 and CDR2 are SGHRS and YFSETQ. The CDR3 extends over 17 amino acids. This CDR3 is CASSQGSVGESYNEQFF. The CDR3 nucleotides are TGTGCCAGCAGCCAAGGGTCTGTGGGAGAGTCCTACAATGAGCAGTTCTTC.

This clonotype was observed many times. The chain carries TRBV7-2 and TRBJ2-1, with TRBD2 identical over 11 bases. The CDR3 extends over 15 amino acids. Germline CDR1 and CDR2: SGHTA and FQGNSA. Trimming at V came to 5 bases and at J to 9 bases, leaving 9 bases not matched to a gene. The CDR3 here is CASSLSSGGTGEQFF. The CDR3 DNA reads TGTGCCAGCAGCCTATCTAGCGGGGGGACGGGTGAGCAGTTCTTC.

The rearrangement uses TRBV27 and TRBJ1-2; D remains unclear. Trimming took off 2 bases at V and 0 bases at J, with 7 bases between the two ends. The CDR3 consists of 14 residues. Germline-derived CDR1 and CDR2 are MNHEY and SMNVEV (reference sequence). DNA for the CDR3: TGTGCCAGCAGTTTAAATCCAGCTAACTATGGCTACACCTTC. It encodes CASSLNPANYGYTF.

The table lists this clonotype with many counts. The chain has TRBV20-1 and TRBJ2-7, with TRBD1 matching over 11 bases. Germline V gene sequence: CDR1 DFQATT, CDR2 SNEGSKA (reference sequence). The CDR3 has 14 amino acids. The V and J ends lost 5 bases and 4 bases, in that order; junction bases with no gene match: 7. The DNA of the CDR3 is TGCAGTGCTGGAAGGACAGGGGGCGAATACGAGCAGTACTTC. Its translation is CSAGRTGGEYEQYF.

There are many counts of this clonotype. The chain carries TRBV5-5 and TRBJ1-4, with D possibly TRBD1 on 5 matching bases. The germline gives CDR1 SGHKS, CDR2 YYEKEE (reference sequence). CDR3 length equals 15 residues. V gave up 4 bases and J gave up 4 bases, with 14 bases separating them. The CDR3 sequence: CASSPSRASNEKLFF. The CDR3, as DNA: TGTGCCAGCAGCCCCTCCAGGGCAAGTAATGAAAAACTGTTTTTT.

The rearrangement joins TRBV5-1 to TRBJ2-5; a possible D gene is TRBD2 (6 bases). The CDR3 loop spans 15 amino acids. Germline loops: CDR1 SGHRS, CDR2 YFSETQ. Deletions cut 4 bases from V and 5 bases from J, with 18 bases between. CDR3 in DNA: TGCGCCAGCAGCCCCTCATTTGGCGGGGCCGAGACCCAGTACTTC. It encodes CASSPSFGGAETQYF.